Listed below are T cell receptor beta chains from one sample, sequenced in a study of blood T cell repertoires in COVID-19. Here immunoSEQ multiplex PCR was the method, and the copy in TCRdb shows in-frame clones only, minus some. This table holds tens of thousands of clones, 90% found once. The sample taken for sequencing was peripheral blood. Receptor source: a man older than 75 with acute or convalescent COVID-19. Each CDR3 is given with its conserved first and last residue. The D gene is left open where the match is weak. Part of the rows lack a size; the others show once, few, many or a class for expanded clones.

v_call,j_call,d_call,clone_size,cdr3_aa,cdr3_nt
TRBV6-5,TRBJ2-3,TRBD2,.,CASSYSRSGGADTQYF,TGTGCCAGCAGTTACTCCCGTAGCGGGGGGGCAGATACGCAGTATTTT
TRBV6-6,TRBJ1-4,TRBD1,.,CASSYSKTGVEKLFF,TGTGCCAGCAGTTACTCGAAGACAGGGGTTGAAAAACTGTTTTTT
TRBV11-2,TRBJ2-7,TRBD1,once,CASRDRTGYEQYF,TGTGCCAGCAGGGACCGGACAGGCTACGAGCAGTACTTC
TRBV24-1,TRBJ2-1,.,.,CATSDPAGASLNEQFF,TGTGCCACCAGTGATCCGGCGGGGGCGTCGCTAAATGAGCAGTTCTTC
TRBV5-1,TRBJ2-1,TRBD1,.,CASSRGQGFDEQFF,TGCGCCAGCAGCCGAGGACAGGGATTTGATGAGCAGTTCTTC
TRBV27,TRBJ2-3,TRBD2,.,CASSALGGGQSTDTQYF,TGTGCCAGCAGCGCATTAGGCGGGGGGCAGAGCACAGATACGCAGTATTTT
TRBV19,TRBJ1-6,TRBD1,medium-sized,CASSITGANSPLHF,TGTGCCAGTAGTATAACAGGGGCTAATTCACCCCTCCACTTT
TRBV5-4,TRBJ1-3,.,once,CASSRGGAQGSGNTIYF,TGTGCCAGCAGCCGGGGGGGGGCCCAGGGCTCTGGAAACACCATATATTTT
TRBV5-8,TRBJ2-1,.,.,CASSLEGTHNEQFF,TGTGCCAGCAGCTTGGAAGGGACTCACAATGAGCAGTTCTTC
TRBV5-1,TRBJ2-7,TRBD1,.,CASSLASGTGNYEQYF,TGCGCCAGCAGCTTGGCCAGTGGGACAGGGAACTACGAGCAGTACTTC
TRBV10-3,TRBJ2-1,TRBD1,.,CAISEGQGIYNEQFF,TGTGCCATCAGTGAGGGACAGGGAATCTACAATGAGCAGTTCTTC
TRBV30,TRBJ1-6,.,.,CAWSSGRSDSPLHF,TGTGCCTGGAGTAGCGGGCGGAGCGATTCACCCCTCCACTTT
TRBV5-1,TRBJ2-2,TRBD2,.,CASSPTPGLAGAPGGLFF,TGCGCCAGCAGCCCAACCCCCGGGCTAGCGGGGGCCCCTGGGGGGCTGTTTTTT
TRBV6-6,TRBJ2-3,TRBD2,.,CASSHPLAEHTQYF,TGTGCCAGCAGCCACCCCCTAGCGGAACATACGCAGTATTTT
TRBV5-8,TRBJ1-1,.,few,CASSLGWNGHKNTEAFF,TGTGCCAGCAGCTTGGGATGGAATGGACACAAGAACACTGAAGCTTTCTTT
TRBV3-1/TRBV3-2,TRBJ2-1,TRBD2,.,CASSPSSGGANEQFF,TGTGCCAGCAGCCCGTCTAGCGGGGGGGCGAATGAGCAGTTCTTC
TRBV11-2,TRBJ1-2,.,.,CASSLDTSNYGYTF,TGTGCCAGCAGCTTGGACACCTCTAACTATGGCTACACCTTC
TRBV6-5,TRBJ2-3,TRBD2,.,CASARGGITDTQYF,TGTGCCAGCGCTCGGGGGGGGATCACGGATACGCAGTATTTT
TRBV2,TRBJ2-1,TRBD1,.,CASSRVPGTGLRNEQFF,TGTGCCAGCAGTCGTGTCCCCGGGACAGGGTTAAGGAATGAGCAGTTCTTC
TRBV7-9,TRBJ2-5,.,once,CASSRNPAAGKQETQYF,TGTGCCAGCAGCCGAAACCCGGCGGCCGGCAAACAAGAGACCCAGTACTTC
TRBV6-5,TRBJ1-4,TRBD1,few,CASSPQGGEKLFF,TGTGCCAGCAGTCCACAGGGGGGCGAAAAACTGTTTTTT
TRBV3-1/TRBV3-2,TRBJ1-2,.,few,CASSHAPGAGYGYTF,TGTGCCAGCAGCCACGCACCAGGGGCGGGCTATGGCTACACCTTC
TRBV5-4,TRBJ2-5,.,.,CASSLELGHTGETQYF,TGTGCCAGCAGCTTGGAATTGGGACACACTGGGGAGACCCAGTACTTC
TRBV5-5,TRBJ1-1,TRBD1,once,CASSVTGRDTEAFF,TGTGCCAGCAGTGTGACAGGGAGAGACACTGAAGCTTTCTTT
TRBV5-5,TRBJ2-5,.,.,CASSLGAGFQETQYF,TGTGCCAGCAGCTTGGGGGCGGGATTTCAAGAGACCCAGTACTTC
TRBV7-6,TRBJ2-1,TRBD2,.,CASSLGLAGEGEQFF,TGTGCCAGCAGCTTAGGCCTAGCGGGCGAAGGAGAGCAGTTCTTC
TRBV9,TRBJ2-3,TRBD2,.,CASSVGTSGITDTQYF,TGTGCCAGCAGCGTCGGGACTAGCGGGATCACAGATACGCAGTATTTT